The clone carrying this T cell receptor (beta chain) was seen at least ten times. What it recognizes is unknown. Profiling relied on immunoSEQ multiplex PCR, and the TCRdb table lists in-frame clones only, not all of them. Observed in the sample are tens of thousands of clones, none of them singletons. The record originates from a study of T cells after posttransplantation cyclophosphamide. Study findings and constraints: After PTCy, TRB diversity resembled that of CNI/methotrexate controls. Tissue-infiltrating T cells from skin or gut overlapped little with blood T cells.

Busulfan-fludarabine conditioning, marrow transplant, and cyclophosphamide on days +3 and +4 were administered. Per the germline V gene, CDR1 is SNHLY and CDR2 is FYNNEI. Trimming cost V 2 bases and J 3 bases, with 8 bases left between them. This CDR3 has 13 residues. The clonotype originates from a young adult male patient who received an allogeneic stem cell transplant from a related donor, was CMV-positive, and had no GVHD. The T cells may partly be graft donor cells. The sample consisted of PBMCs, taken after allogeneic stem cell transplant with posttransplant cyclophosphamide. The chain employs TRBV2 and TRBJ2-7; possibly TRBD2 for D (5 bases). CDR3 bases: TGTGCCAGCAGTGAACCGGGGAACTACGAGCAGTACTTC. It translates to CASSEPGNYEQYF.